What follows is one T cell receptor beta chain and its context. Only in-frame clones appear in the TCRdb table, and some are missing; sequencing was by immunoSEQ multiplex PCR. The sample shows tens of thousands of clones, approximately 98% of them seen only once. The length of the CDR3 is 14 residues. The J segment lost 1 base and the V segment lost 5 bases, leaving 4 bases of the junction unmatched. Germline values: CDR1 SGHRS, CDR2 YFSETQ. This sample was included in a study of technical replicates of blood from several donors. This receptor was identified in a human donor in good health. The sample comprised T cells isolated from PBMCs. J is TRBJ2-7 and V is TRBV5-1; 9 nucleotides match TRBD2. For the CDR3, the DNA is TGCGCCAGCAGTGTTACTAGCGGGTCCTACGAGCAGTACTTC. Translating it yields CASSVTSGSYEQYF.